The rows below give T cell receptor beta chains drawn from one sample of a study of blood T cell repertoires in COVID-19. Only in-frame clones appear in the TCRdb table, and some are missing; sequencing was by immunoSEQ multiplex PCR. The sample has some 270,000 clones; around nine tenths are singletons. What was sequenced was peripheral blood. The receptors were gathered from a man in his fifties or sixties with acute or convalescent COVID-19. Each CDR3 is given without its conserved first and last residue. The order of the fields is D gene, V gene, clone size, CDR3 protein. The D gene is left open where the match is weak. Rows give clone size only sometimes, using once, few, many, or a class for an expanded clone.

D gene: NA; V gene: TRBV19; clone size: NA; CDR3 protein: ASSIRPQGYEQY
D gene: NA; V gene: TRBV7-8; clone size: NA; CDR3 protein: ASSLGTTVYNSPLH
D gene: NA; V gene: TRBV30; clone size: NA; CDR3 protein: AWSRTVEQY
D gene: NA; V gene: TRBV18; clone size: NA; CDR3 protein: ASSPPEPLNASGNTIY
D gene: NA; V gene: TRBV7-9; clone size: NA; CDR3 protein: ASSLGALFADTQY
D gene: TRBD1; V gene: TRBV18; clone size: NA; CDR3 protein: ASSPTGINYGYT
D gene: TRBD1; V gene: TRBV11-2; clone size: NA; CDR3 protein: ASSLTGTGAKGYGYT
D gene: NA; V gene: TRBV5-6; clone size: NA; CDR3 protein: ASTTWAARLNQPQH
D gene: NA; V gene: TRBV9; clone size: NA; CDR3 protein: ASSPHRVMNTEAF
D gene: NA; V gene: TRBV6-1; clone size: few; CDR3 protein: ASSDRAHGGYT
D gene: NA; V gene: TRBV7-3; clone size: NA; CDR3 protein: ASSPGQREGGYT
D gene: NA; V gene: TRBV29-1; clone size: NA; CDR3 protein: SVVGIDYTQY
D gene: TRBD1; V gene: TRBV10-2; clone size: NA; CDR3 protein: ASSEVTGGEGETQY
D gene: NA; V gene: TRBV18; clone size: NA; CDR3 protein: ASSSGWGTDTQY
D gene: NA; V gene: TRBV10-2; clone size: once; CDR3 protein: ASRLNNEQF
D gene: NA; V gene: TRBV2; clone size: few; CDR3 protein: ASTTGGDRTGYT
D gene: NA; V gene: TRBV7-2; clone size: NA; CDR3 protein: ASSSGQGANTEAF
D gene: NA; V gene: TRBV30; clone size: NA; CDR3 protein: AWSGRTGNYGYT
D gene: NA; V gene: TRBV10-2; clone size: once; CDR3 protein: ASNWRGDTQY
D gene: TRBD2; V gene: TRBV9; clone size: once; CDR3 protein: ASSQTSGGAGEQF
D gene: TRBD1; V gene: TRBV5-1; clone size: NA; CDR3 protein: ASPLPGDREKNSNQPQH
D gene: NA; V gene: TRBV5-5; clone size: NA; CDR3 protein: ASSTQGGAWEAF
D gene: NA; V gene: TRBV19; clone size: NA; CDR3 protein: ASSDDRLEPQH
D gene: TRBD1; V gene: TRBV5-1; clone size: NA; CDR3 protein: ASSLGDRDGYT
D gene: NA; V gene: TRBV12-5; clone size: NA; CDR3 protein: ASLLSGGNQPQH
D gene: NA; V gene: TRBV18; clone size: NA; CDR3 protein: ASSPPIISVDTRAQY
D gene: TRBD1; V gene: TRBV5-1; clone size: NA; CDR3 protein: ASSSGRGRQDTQY
D gene: NA; V gene: TRBV2; clone size: NA; CDR3 protein: ASSPNLNGNQPQH
D gene: TRBD1; V gene: TRBV6-5; clone size: NA; CDR3 protein: ASSYSQGVNEQF
D gene: TRBD2; V gene: TRBV5-1; clone size: NA; CDR3 protein: ASRPGTSGPTDTQY
D gene: NA; V gene: TRBV19; clone size: NA; CDR3 protein: ASSRGGGQSYGYT
D gene: NA; V gene: TRBV3-1/TRBV3-2; clone size: NA; CDR3 protein: ASSQVSARGRGTEAF
D gene: TRBD1; V gene: TRBV27; clone size: NA; CDR3 protein: ASSSATGGTEAF
D gene: TRBD1; V gene: TRBV6-2/TRBV6-3; clone size: NA; CDR3 protein: ASSARQGVSNQPQH
D gene: NA; V gene: TRBV5-4; clone size: once; CDR3 protein: ASSFAGSGNTIY
D gene: TRBD1; V gene: TRBV12-5; clone size: few; CDR3 protein: ASGLSGQGARETQY
D gene: NA; V gene: TRBV6-5; clone size: NA; CDR3 protein: ASRYREMNTEAF
D gene: NA; V gene: TRBV10-3; clone size: NA; CDR3 protein: AISATGNTEAF
D gene: TRBD1; V gene: TRBV11-3; clone size: NA; CDR3 protein: ASSLTPGQGTGELF
D gene: NA; V gene: TRBV30; clone size: once; CDR3 protein: ACQPRGETQY
D gene: TRBD2; V gene: TRBV18; clone size: NA; CDR3 protein: ASGPLGSGVREQY